These T cell receptor beta chains were read from a single sample in a study of T cells in Graves' hyperthyroidism and ophthalmopathy. A single record per CDR3 protein comes from TCRdb applying MiXCR to the multiplex PCR reads. The profile covers about 37,000 distinct CDR3 sequences, with 40% to 60% appearing a single time and roughly 15% taken by the ten largest. Material: blood. The source of these receptors is a man aged 35 to 55 with Graves' ophthalmopathy. The CDR3 runs from the conserved cysteine through the conserved F or W. D genes are given only for firm matches. The size of a clone is reported for some rows only, either as once, few or many, or as a class for expanded clones.

>.|TRBJ1-2|.|TRBV11-2
CASSHGPGSGYGYTF
TGTGCCAGCAGCCATGGACCCGGGAGTGGCTATGGCTACACCTTC
>.|TRBJ2-3|.|TRBV18
CASSPLVSDSDVADTQYF
TGTGCCAGCTCACCCCTCGTATCCGACAGCGATGTGGCAGATACGCAGTATTTT
>.|TRBJ2-1|many|TRBV13
CASSLVAPVEQFF
TGTGCCAGCAGCTTAGTGGCCCCTGTAGAGCAGTTCTTC
>.|TRBJ2-7|once|TRBV20-1
CSAIGFAGAVGEQYF
TGCAGTGCTATAGGATTTGCAGGGGCCGTCGGGGAGCAGTACTTC
>.|TRBJ1-5|many|TRBV19
CASGDTKNQPQHF
TGTGCCAGTGGGGACACAAAGAATCAGCCCCAGCATTTT
>.|TRBJ2-5|many|TRBV20-1
CSARALGQREETQYF
TGCAGTGCTAGGGCACTTGGACAGAGAGAAGAGACCCAGTACTTC
>.|TRBJ2-2|many|TRBV6-5
CASRGSAGELFF
TGTGCCAGCAGAGGGTCTGCCGGGGAGCTGTTTTTT
>.|TRBJ1-4|many|TRBV15
CATSRGGGSGEKLFF
TGTGCCACCAGCAGAGGCGGGGGTTCGGGTGAAAAACTGTTTTTT
>TRBD1|TRBJ1-6|few|TRBV9
CASSVGTGFSPLHF
TGTGCCAGCAGCGTAGGGACAGGGTTTTCACCCCTCCACTTT
>.|TRBJ2-1|.|TRBV5-5
CASRYRALEQPF
TGTGCCAGCAGATACAGGGCTTTAGAGCAGCCCTTC
>.|TRBJ2-1|many|TRBV7-3
CASSLNAVGREQFF
TGTGCCAGCAGCTTAAATGCCGTGGGACGAGAGCAGTTCTTC
>.|TRBJ2-7|.|TRBV6-5
CASAEQEAYEQYF
TGTGCCAGCGCGGAACAGGAGGCCTACGAGCAGTACTTC
>TRBD2|TRBJ2-3|.|TRBV7-2
CASSLLAGGGTGTDTQYF
TGCGCCAGCAGCCTGCTAGCGGGGGGGGGGACTGGCACAGATACGCAGTATTTT
>.|TRBJ2-1|many|TRBV5-1
CASSFGLAEQFF
TGCGCCAGCAGCTTCGGATTGGCGGAGCAGTTCTTC
>TRBD1|TRBJ2-1|.|TRBV6-1
CASSSGQGASEQFF
TGTGCCAGCAGCTCGGGACAGGGGGCTAGTGAGCAGTTCTTC
>.|TRBJ1-4|many|TRBV6-5
CASSRRLGEKLFF
TGTGCCAGCAGCCGTCGTCTTGGGGAAAAACTGTTTTTT
>TRBD1|TRBJ2-5|many|TRBV20-1
CSAPRGTQETQYF
TGCAGTGCCCCCAGGGGGACACAAGAGACCCAGTACTTC
>.|TRBJ2-4|many|TRBV28
CASSFGKVRNIQYF
TGTGCCAGCAGTTTCGGAAAGGTCAGGAACATTCAGTACTTC
>.|TRBJ1-5|once|TRBV5-5
CASSLTGNENSPQHF
TGTGCCAGCAGCTTGACAGGGAACGAAAATTCACCCCAGCATTTT
>TRBD1|TRBJ2-7|many|TRBV19
CASSIGTDPSYEQYF
TGTGCCAGTAGTATTGGGACAGATCCCTCCTACGAGCAGTACTTC
>.|TRBJ1-5|medium-sized|TRBV20-1
CSARRDRQAQHF
TGCAGTGCTAGAAGGGACCGCCAGGCCCAGCATTTT
>.|TRBJ2-7|many|TRBV14
CASSQVLRSEQYF
TGTGCCAGCAGCCAGGTATTAAGGAGCGAGCAGTACTTC
>.|TRBJ2-2|.|TRBV11-3
CASSSAQGGRAPGSCFF
.
>.|TRBJ2-1|.|TRBV20-1
CSARDGWSEQFF
TGCAGTGCTAGAGATGGGTGGAGTGAGCAGTTCTTC
>.|TRBJ1-5|.|TRBV12-3/TRBV12-4
CASSYGGGANEQFFGQPQHF
.
>TRBD2|TRBJ2-1|.|TRBV24-1
CATSGTSGSAENEQFF
TGTGCCACCAGTGGTACTAGCGGGAGTGCTGAAAATGAGCAGTTCTTC
>TRBD2|TRBJ2-7|.|TRBV5-1
CASSPQGLAGEQYF
TGCGCCAGCAGCCCGCAGGGTCTAGCGGGGGAGCAGTACTTC
>.|TRBJ2-7|many|TRBV7-9
CASSLVGRTYEQYF
TGTGCCAGCAGCTTAGTAGGGAGGACCTACGAGCAGTACTTC
>TRBD2|TRBJ2-5|.|TRBV20-1
CRAQAGGSAQYF
TGCAGGGCACAAGCGGGGGGGTCGGCCCAGTACTTC
>.|TRBJ1-1|many|TRBV6-1
CASKRGGGTEAFF
TGTGCCAGCAAACGAGGTGGGGGTACTGAAGCTTTCTTT
>TRBD1|TRBJ2-2|many|TRBV19
CASNTGQGYGELFF
TGTGCCAGTAATACGGGACAGGGTTACGGGGAGCTGTTTTTT
>.|TRBJ2-7|.|TRBV9
CASSVNPGPYEQYF
TGTGCCAGCAGCGTAAATCCAGGACCCTACGAGCAGTACTTC
>TRBD1|TRBJ1-2|.|TRBV2
CASSGTGGWGYTF
TGTGCCAGCAGTGGGACAGGGGGCTGGGGCTACACCTTC
>.|TRBJ2-7|many|TRBV9
CASSALADSYEQYF
TGTGCCAGCAGTGCACTAGCTGACTCCTACGAGCAGTACTTC
>.|TRBJ2-6|.|TRBV18
CASSPAAAGQAGASVLTF
TGTGCCAGCTCACCAGCGGCGGCAGGGCAAGCTGGGGCCAGCGTCCTGACTTTC
>.|TRBJ2-7|.|TRBV5-6
CASSPQGGQPQQYF
TGTGCCAGCAGCCCCCAAGGCGGGCAGCCCCAGCAGTACTTC
>.|TRBJ2-5|many|TRBV15
CATSRDRFRQTEETQYF
TGTGCCACCAGCAGAGATCGGTTCCGACAGACAGAAGAGACCCAGTACTTC
>.|TRBJ2-3|.|TRBV20-1
CSAKQGYEQCF
TGCAGTGCTAAACAGGGTTACGAGCAGTGTTTT
>.|TRBJ2-2|.|TRBV7-2
CASSLIVIQGGLWLHLRFGELFF
.
>.|TRBJ2-3|.|TRBV2
CASNGFGLLGTDTQYF
TGTGCCAGCAATGGGTTTGGGCTGTTGGGCACAGATACGCAGTATTTT
>TRBD1|TRBJ2-2|many|TRBV6-4
CASSGTANTGELFF
TGTGCCAGCAGCGGGACAGCGAACACCGGGGAGCTGTTTTTT
>TRBD1|TRBJ1-2|many|TRBV9
CASSPHGTGGVGYTF
TGTGCCAGCAGCCCCCATGGGACAGGGGGCGTTGGCTACACCTTC
>.|TRBJ1-5|.|TRBV5-1
CASSSAGQDYQPQHF
TGCGCCAGCAGCTCAGCGGGGCAGGATTATCAGCCCCAGCATTTT
>TRBD2|TRBJ2-1|many|TRBV6-5
CASSYQAGWSYNEQFF
TGTGCCAGCAGTTACCAAGCGGGGTGGTCCTACAATGAGCAGTTCTTC
>TRBD2|TRBJ2-7|.|TRBV6-8
CASSNGASGRKILYEQYF
TGTGCCAGCAGTAACGGGGCTAGCGGGAGGAAAATCCTGTACGAGCAGTACTTC
>.|TRBJ1-2|.|TRBV20-1
CSAPGGGYGYTF
TGCAGTGCCCCAGGCGGGGGATATGGCTACACCTTC
>TRBD2|TRBJ2-3|many|TRBV3-1
CASSHDGGATDTQYF
TGTGCCAGCAGCCATGACGGGGGGGCCACAGATACGCAGTATTTT
>.|TRBJ1-2|.|TRBV5-5
CASSYHRADYGYTF
TGTGCCAGCAGCTACCATAGGGCTGACTATGGCTACACCTTC
>TRBD2|TRBJ2-2|.|TRBV20-1
CSARLAGGTGELFF
TGCAGTGCTAGACTAGCGGGGGGGACCGGGGAGCTGTTTTTT
>.|TRBJ1-6|many|TRBV11-2
CASSLGRSSPLHF
TGTGCCAGCAGCTTAGGCCGGAGTTCACCCCTCCACTTT
>.|TRBJ1-6|once|TRBV11-2
CASSLVDWVSYNSPLHF
TGTGCCAGCAGCTTAGTGGACTGGGTCTCCTATAATTCACCCCTCCACTTT
>TRBD2|TRBJ2-2|.|TRBV20-1
CSADMGLAGGNTGELFF
TGCAGTGCAGACATGGGACTAGCGGGAGGGAACACCGGGGAGCTGTTTTTT
>TRBD1|TRBJ1-5|.|TRBV19
CASSRDRSQPQHF
TGTGCCAGTAGCAGGGACAGATCCCAGCCCCAGCATTTT